The rows below give T cell receptor beta chains drawn from one sample of a study of blood T cell repertoires in COVID-19. The assay was immunoSEQ multiplex PCR, and TCRdb's table has in-frame clones only and misses some. The sample includes 290,000 or so clones, roughly 80% of them seen just once. Material: PBMCs or T cells enriched from blood (not recorded which). The receptors derive from a man in his forties who had been exposed to COVID-19. Each CDR3 is given with its conserved first and last residue. Each record gives: J gene, V gene, D gene, CDR3 protein. The D gene is left open where the match is weak.

TRBJ2-3 TRBV13 - CASSGTRGGLDTQYF
TRBJ1-5 TRBV13 TRBD1 CASSYGTGAIQPQHF
TRBJ2-1 TRBV27 - CASSLWGDNEQFF
TRBJ2-7 TRBV19 - CASSIGLEQYF
TRBJ2-1 TRBV5-4 TRBD1 CASSIRGPNEQFF
TRBJ2-2 TRBV10-3 - CAISGLGGANTGELFF
TRBJ2-3 TRBV5-6 TRBD2 CASSSPGAGGVTDTQYF
TRBJ2-1 TRBV19 - CASTQGRSYNEQFF
TRBJ1-5 TRBV19 TRBD1 CATDGGTGDQPQHF
TRBJ2-3 TRBV6-5 - CASNTDGASGTQYF
TRBJ2-5 TRBV2 - CASTHEGLETQYF
TRBJ2-7 TRBV4-1 - CASSHPDSATYEQYF
TRBJ1-2 TRBV12-5 - CASGPTGNGYTF
TRBJ2-5 TRBV19 - CASRRTAQETQYF
TRBJ2-2 TRBV19 - CASRQGQNTGELFF
TRBJ2-7 TRBV4-2 TRBD1 CASSQDSRGQGFHEQYF
TRBJ1-2 TRBV12-3/TRBV12-4 - CASSTSGYGYTF
TRBJ2-7 TRBV2 - CASKGGRANSYEQYF
TRBJ1-6 TRBV7-2 - CASKHPLDRFYNSPLHF
TRBJ1-2 TRBV7-9 - CASSLEYSSLAWGNGYTF
TRBJ2-3 TRBV15 TRBD2 CATRLTGTSGYTQYF
TRBJ2-1 TRBV5-1 TRBD2 CASSSRLAGGLSDEQFF
TRBJ2-3 TRBV7-3 TRBD2 CASSSTSSGRAADTQYF
TRBJ2-1 TRBV19 TRBD1 CASSPPGQDPNEQFF
TRBJ1-5 TRBV19 - CASMAATAEGNQPQHF
TRBJ2-5 TRBV13 - CASSSTQGMSGETQYF